These 8 T cell receptor beta chains were sequenced from one sample in a study of CD8+CD57+ T cells in acquired aplastic anemia. The sequenced patients had an expansion of CD8+CD57+ cells seen by flow cytometry. The template used for profiling TCR beta VDJ and CDR3 was genomic DNA. One entry per CDR3 protein results from TCRdb running MiXCR on the reads. Among 400,000 to 600,000 distinct CDR3 sequences listed, around 32% were seen once. The material sequenced was sorted CD4+, CD8+, or CD8+CD57+ T cells (not recorded which) from PBMCs. These receptors were taken from a human donor with aplastic anemia.

V gene TRBV24-1 combines with J gene TRBJ2-1, with D tentatively TRBD1 (5 bases). V lost 6 bases and J lost 9, with 14 bases in between. Looked up from germline, CDR1 is KGHDR and CDR2 is SFDVKD. The CDR3 has 13 amino acids. The CDR3 loop reads CATSLTGKSEQFF. The CDR3 DNA follows: TGTGCCACCAGTTTAACAGGAAAGAGTGAGCAGTTCTTC.

CDR3 nucleotides: TGTGCCAGTACCCACCGGGTCTTGAACACTGAAGCTTTCTTT. Amino acids: CASTHRVLNTEAFF. The rearrangement joins TRBV19 to TRBJ1-1; D is uncertain. The CDR3 length is 14 residues. Trimming left V 7 bases short and J 0 bases short, with 12 bases between. The germline gives CDR1 LNHDA, CDR2 SQIVND (reference sequence).

The genes are TRBV15 and TRBJ1-2; TRBD1 might be the D (5 bases). The CDR3 has 16 amino acids. Germline V gene sequence: CDR1 LNHNV, CDR2 YYDKDF (reference sequence). The ends were cut back, 0 bases at V and 6 bases at J, with 17 bases in the middle. The CDR3 is CATSRDLGTRVHGYTF. CDR3 nucleotides: TGTGCCACCAGCAGAGATCTGGGGACCAGGGTTCATGGCTACACCTTC.

The chain joins TRBV6-4 to TRBJ1-3; TRBD1 might be the D (5 bases). Per germline, CDR1 MRHNA and CDR2 SNTAGT. Trimming took 7 bases from V and 0 from J, leaving 13 bases between them. The length of the CDR3 is 15 residues. The CDR3 loop is CASTEIDSSGNTIYF. CDR3 in DNA: TGTGCCAGCACAGAAATCGACAGCTCTGGAAACACCATATATTTT.

This clonotype has a count of ten or more. V usage is TRBV5-1 and J usage is TRBJ2-7; 7 nucleotides line up with TRBD1. V gave up 0 bases and J gave up 4 bases; unmatched junction bases: 7. The CDR3 is made up of 15 amino acids. CDR1 is SGHRS and CDR2 is YFSETQ in the germline V gene. CDR3 residues: CASSLALDREYEQYF. The CDR3, as DNA: TGCGCCAGCAGCTTGGCCCTCGACAGGGAGTACGAGCAGTACTTC.

This clonotype was counted many times. This sequence joins TRBV2 and TRBJ2-7; tentative D call: TRBD1 (8 bases). This CDR3 has 12 residues. With 4 bases removed from V and 10 bases from J, the gap between germline ends came to 14 bases. Germline lookup yields CDR1 SNHLY and CDR2 FYNNEI. The CDR3 reads CASSVTGGEQYF. The CDR3 nucleotides are TGTGCCAGCAGTGTAACAGGGGGGGAACAGTACTTC.

This chain joins TRBV20-1 and TRBJ1-2; D perhaps matches TRBD1 (6 bases). This CDR3 region has 17 residues. Trimming stripped 0 bases from V and 4 bases from J, with 21 bases between. The germline V gene has CDR1 DFQATT and CDR2 SNEGSKA (reference sequence). In DNA, the CDR3 is TGCAGTGCTAGAGATTGGGCAGGGGCGGAAGGACTCTATGGCTACACCTTC. Translated, it gives CSARDWAGAEGLYGYTF.

This clonotype was found a few times. The V gene is TRBV9, the J gene TRBJ2-7, with TRBD1 as a possible D gene (6 bases). Germline V CDR1 and CDR2: SGDLS, YYNGEE. V was cut by 3 bases and J by 6 bases, with 16 bases left in between. This CDR3 is 14 amino acids long. The CDR3, as DNA: TGTGCCAGCAGCGGTGACAGGTCCCCCTCCGAGCAGTACTTC. Its protein is CASSGDRSPSEQYF.